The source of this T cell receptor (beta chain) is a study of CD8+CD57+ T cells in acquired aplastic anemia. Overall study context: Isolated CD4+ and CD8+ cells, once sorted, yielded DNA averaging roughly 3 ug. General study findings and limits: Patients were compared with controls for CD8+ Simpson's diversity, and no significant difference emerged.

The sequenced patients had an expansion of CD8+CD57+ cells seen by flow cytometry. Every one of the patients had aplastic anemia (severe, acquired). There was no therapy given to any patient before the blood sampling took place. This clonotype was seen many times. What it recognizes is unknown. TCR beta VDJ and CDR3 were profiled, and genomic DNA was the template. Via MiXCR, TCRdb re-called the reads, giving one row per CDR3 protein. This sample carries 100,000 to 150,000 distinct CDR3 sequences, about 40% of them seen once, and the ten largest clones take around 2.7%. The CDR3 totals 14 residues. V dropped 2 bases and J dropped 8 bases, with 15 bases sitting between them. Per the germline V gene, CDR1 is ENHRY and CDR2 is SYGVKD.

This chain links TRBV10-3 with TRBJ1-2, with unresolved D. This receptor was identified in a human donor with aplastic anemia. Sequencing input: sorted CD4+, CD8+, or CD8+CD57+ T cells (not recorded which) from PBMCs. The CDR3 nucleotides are TGTGCCATCAGTGAGGAGCGGGCGTCTGAAGGCTACACCTTC. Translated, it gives CAISEERASEGYTF.